This T cell receptor (beta chain) was captured in a study of graft-versus-host responses after intestinal transplantation. Study conclusions and caveats: Detection of GvH clones occurred in recipient marrow, and some had their first appearance in ileum or blood. Graft-donor T cell macrochimerism in patients accompanied high graft-versus-host to host-versus-graft clonal ratios in allografts.

The CDR3 is made up of 13 amino acids. V dropped 2 bases and J dropped 1 base, with 5 bases sitting between them. CDR1 and CDR2 from the germline V gene are MNHEY and SMNVEV (reference sequence). Sequencing was performed with immunoSEQ multiplex PCR; in TCRdb, only in-frame clones are kept and a portion is missing. The sample shows some 23,000 clones, roughly 86% of them seen only once. As regards this clone: Its antigen is not identified.

The sequencing used unstimulated CD8+ T cells sorted from spleen or lymph node cells, collected before transplant. This receptor was taken from a human donor who was the organ donor for an intestinal transplant. V usage is TRBV27 and J usage is TRBJ1-2, with D uncertain. The CDR3 nucleotides are TGTGCCAGCAGTTTAACAGTTAACTATGGCTACACCTTC. It translates to CASSLTVNYGYTF.